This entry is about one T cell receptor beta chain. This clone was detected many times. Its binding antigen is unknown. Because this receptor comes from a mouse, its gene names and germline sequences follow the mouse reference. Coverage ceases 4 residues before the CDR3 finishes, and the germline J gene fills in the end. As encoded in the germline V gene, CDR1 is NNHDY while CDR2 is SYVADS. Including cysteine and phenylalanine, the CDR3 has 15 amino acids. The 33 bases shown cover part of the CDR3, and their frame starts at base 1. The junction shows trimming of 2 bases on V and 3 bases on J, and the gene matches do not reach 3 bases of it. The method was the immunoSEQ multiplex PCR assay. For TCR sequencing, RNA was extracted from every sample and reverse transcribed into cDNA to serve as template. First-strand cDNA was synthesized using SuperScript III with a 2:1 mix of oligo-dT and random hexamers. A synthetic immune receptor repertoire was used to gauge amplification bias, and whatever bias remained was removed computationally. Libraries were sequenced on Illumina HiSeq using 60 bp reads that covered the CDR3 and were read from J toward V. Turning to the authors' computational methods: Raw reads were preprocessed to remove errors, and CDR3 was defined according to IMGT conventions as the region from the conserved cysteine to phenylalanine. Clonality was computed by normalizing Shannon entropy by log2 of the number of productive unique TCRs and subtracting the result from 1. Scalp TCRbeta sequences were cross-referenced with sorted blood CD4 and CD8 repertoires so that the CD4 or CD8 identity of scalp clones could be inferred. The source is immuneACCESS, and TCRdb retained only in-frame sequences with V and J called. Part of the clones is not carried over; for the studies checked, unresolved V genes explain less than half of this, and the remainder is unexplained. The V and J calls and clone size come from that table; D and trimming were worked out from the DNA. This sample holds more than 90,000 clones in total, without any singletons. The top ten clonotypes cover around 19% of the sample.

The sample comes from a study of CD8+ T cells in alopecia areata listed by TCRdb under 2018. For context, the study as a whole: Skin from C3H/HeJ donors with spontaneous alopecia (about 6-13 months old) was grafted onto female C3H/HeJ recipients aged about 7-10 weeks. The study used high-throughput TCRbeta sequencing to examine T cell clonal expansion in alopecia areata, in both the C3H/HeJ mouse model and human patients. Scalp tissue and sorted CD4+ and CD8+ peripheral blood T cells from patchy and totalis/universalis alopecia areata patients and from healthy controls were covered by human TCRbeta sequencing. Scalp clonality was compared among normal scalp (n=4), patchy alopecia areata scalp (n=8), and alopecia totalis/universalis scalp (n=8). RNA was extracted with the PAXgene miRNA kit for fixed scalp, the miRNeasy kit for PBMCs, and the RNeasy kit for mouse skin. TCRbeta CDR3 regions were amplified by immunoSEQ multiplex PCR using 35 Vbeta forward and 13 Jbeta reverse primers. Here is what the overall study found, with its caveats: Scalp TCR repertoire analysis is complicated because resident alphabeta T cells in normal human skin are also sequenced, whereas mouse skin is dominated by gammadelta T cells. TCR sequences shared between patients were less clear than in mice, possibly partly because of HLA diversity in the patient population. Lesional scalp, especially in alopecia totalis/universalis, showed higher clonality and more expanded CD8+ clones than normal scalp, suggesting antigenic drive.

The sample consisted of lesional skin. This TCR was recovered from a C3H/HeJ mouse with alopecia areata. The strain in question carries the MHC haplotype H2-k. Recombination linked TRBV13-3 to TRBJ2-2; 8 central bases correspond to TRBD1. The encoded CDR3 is CASSEGQGDTGQLYF. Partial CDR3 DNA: TGTGCCAGCAGTGAAGGACAGGGAGACACCGGG. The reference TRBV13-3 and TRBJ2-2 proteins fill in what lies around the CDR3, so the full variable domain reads EAAVTQSPRSKVAVTGGKVTLSCHQTNNHDYMYWYRQDTGHGLRLIHYSYVADSTEKGDIPDGYKASRPSQENFSLILELASLSQTAVYFCASSEGQGDTGQLYFGEGSKLTVL.